This TCR beta chain is from a study of cytomegalovirus exposure and HLA in healthy donors. Study findings and constraints: Donors belonging to an Asian-associated ancestry cluster reportedly showed fewer N-insertions in productive TCRs than the approximately 700-donor mean, according to what a later analysis found. Prior analysis indicated that the majority of TCR beta V segments exhibited productivity approximately 90% or approximately 30% of the time.

Notes on this clone: Its cognate antigen is unknown.

Per the germline V gene, CDR1 is MDHEN and CDR2 is SYDVKM. The V end was cut by 7 bases, the J end by 6 bases, with 15 bases between. The length of the CDR3 is 13 residues. Primers for the PCR totalled 60 Vbeta and 13 Jbeta. Assay: immunoSEQ multiplex PCR; the TCRdb copy retains only in-frame clones and omits some. Of roughly 150,000 clones in the sample, roughly three quarters were seen once. This clonotype was obtained from a male donor in good health and CMV-seronegative. Sequenced: PBMCs. V is TRBV28 and J is TRBJ1-2; D not resolved. As DNA, the CDR3 is TGTGCCAGCAACCTCCGGACCGGGGATGGCTACACCTTC. As protein: CASNLRTGDGYTF.